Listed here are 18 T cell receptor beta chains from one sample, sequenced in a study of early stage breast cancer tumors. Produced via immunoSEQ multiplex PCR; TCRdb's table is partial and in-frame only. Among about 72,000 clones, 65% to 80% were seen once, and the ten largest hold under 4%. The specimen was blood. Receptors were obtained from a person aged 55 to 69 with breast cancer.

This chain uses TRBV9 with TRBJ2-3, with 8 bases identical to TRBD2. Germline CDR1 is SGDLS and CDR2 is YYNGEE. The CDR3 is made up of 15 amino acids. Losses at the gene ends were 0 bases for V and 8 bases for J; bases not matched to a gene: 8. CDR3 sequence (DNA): TGTGCCAGCAGCGTAGCAGCGGGGGTGTCGGGTACGCAGTATTTT. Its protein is CASSVAAGVSGTQYF.

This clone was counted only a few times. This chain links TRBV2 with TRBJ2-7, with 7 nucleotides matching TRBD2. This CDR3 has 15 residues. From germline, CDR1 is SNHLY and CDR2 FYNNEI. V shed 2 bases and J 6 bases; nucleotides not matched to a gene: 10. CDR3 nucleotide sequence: TGTGCCAGCAGTGAAAGGCTAGCGGTAAGGATCGAGCAGTACTTC. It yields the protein CASSERLAVRIEQYF.

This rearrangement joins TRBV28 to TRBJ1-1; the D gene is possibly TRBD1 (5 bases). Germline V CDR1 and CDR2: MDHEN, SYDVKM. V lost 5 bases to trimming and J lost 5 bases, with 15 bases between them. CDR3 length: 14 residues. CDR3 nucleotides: TGTGCCAGCAGTCGGGGACGGTGGGCTACTGAAGCTTTCTTT. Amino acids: CASSRGRWATEAFF.

As DNA, the CDR3 is TGTGCCAGCAGCTTAGATTCATCAGGGACTGGCTACACCTTC. It codes for CASSLDSSGTGYTF. The chain carries TRBV7-3 and TRBJ1-2, with D possibly being TRBD1 (5 bases). CDR3 length: 14 amino acids. The germline V and J ends were trimmed by 2 bases and 7 bases, with 14 bases remaining between them. Germline loops: CDR1 SGHTA, CDR2 FQGTGA.

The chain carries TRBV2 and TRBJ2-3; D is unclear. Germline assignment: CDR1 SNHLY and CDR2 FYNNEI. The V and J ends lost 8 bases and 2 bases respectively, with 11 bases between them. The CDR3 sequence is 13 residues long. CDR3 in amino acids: CASYGGYTDTQYF. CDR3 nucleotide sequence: TGTGCCAGCTACGGTGGCTACACAGATACGCAGTATTTT.

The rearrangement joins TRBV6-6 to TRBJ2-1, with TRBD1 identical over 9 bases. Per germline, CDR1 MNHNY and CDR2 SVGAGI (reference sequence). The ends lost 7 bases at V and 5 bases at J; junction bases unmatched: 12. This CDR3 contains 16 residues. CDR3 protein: CASTLLRDRVNNEQFF. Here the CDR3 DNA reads TGTGCCAGCACCCTCCTCCGGGACAGGGTTAACAATGAGCAGTTCTTC.

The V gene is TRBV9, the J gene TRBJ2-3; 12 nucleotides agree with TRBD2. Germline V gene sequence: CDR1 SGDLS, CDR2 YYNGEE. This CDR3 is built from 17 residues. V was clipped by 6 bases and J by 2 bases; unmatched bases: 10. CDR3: CASTLEGTSGYTDTQYF. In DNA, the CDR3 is TGTGCCAGCACCTTAGAGGGGACTAGCGGGTACACAGATACGCAGTATTTT.

The CDR3 DNA sequence: TGTGCCAGCAGTTTATCGGCGGGTGAGCAGTTCTTC. This codes for CASSLSAGEQFF. This chain connects TRBV28 to TRBJ2-1, with D possibly being TRBD2 (5 bases). V was clipped by 1 base and J by 9 bases, with 7 bases between them. This CDR3 spans 12 amino acids. Germline CDR1 and CDR2: MDHEN and SYDVKM.

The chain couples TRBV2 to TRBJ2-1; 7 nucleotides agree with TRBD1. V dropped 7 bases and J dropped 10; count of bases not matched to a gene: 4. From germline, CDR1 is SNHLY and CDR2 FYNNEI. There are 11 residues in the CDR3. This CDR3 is CASTPDREQFF. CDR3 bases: TGTGCCAGCACGCCGGACAGGGAGCAGTTCTTC.

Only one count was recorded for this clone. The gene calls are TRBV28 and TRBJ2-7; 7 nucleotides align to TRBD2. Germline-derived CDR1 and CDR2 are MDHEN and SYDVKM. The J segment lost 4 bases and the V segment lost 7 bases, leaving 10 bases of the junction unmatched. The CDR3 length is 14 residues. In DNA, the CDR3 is TGTGCCAGCACACGCCCGGGGGGTGGGTACGAGCAGTACTTC. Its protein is CASTRPGGGYEQYF.

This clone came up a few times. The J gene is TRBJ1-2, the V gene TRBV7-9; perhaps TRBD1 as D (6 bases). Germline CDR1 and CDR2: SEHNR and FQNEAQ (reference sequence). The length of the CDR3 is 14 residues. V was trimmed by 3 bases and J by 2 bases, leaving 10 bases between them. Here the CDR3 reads CASSFGGQNYGYTF. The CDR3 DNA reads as TGTGCCAGCAGCTTTGGTGGACAGAACTATGGCTACACCTTC.

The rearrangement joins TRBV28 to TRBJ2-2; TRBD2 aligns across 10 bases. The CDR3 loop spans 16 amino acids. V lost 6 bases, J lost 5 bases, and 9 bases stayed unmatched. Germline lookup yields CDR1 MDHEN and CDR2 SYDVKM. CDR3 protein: CASSPLTSGLTGELFF. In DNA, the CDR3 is TGTGCCAGCAGCCCCCTGACTAGCGGGTTAACCGGGGAGCTGTTTTTT.

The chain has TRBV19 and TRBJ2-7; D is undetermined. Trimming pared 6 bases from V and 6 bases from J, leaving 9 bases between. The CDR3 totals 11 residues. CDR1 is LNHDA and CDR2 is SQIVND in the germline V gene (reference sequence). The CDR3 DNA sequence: TGTGCCAGTAGACGAGTCAGCGAGCAGTACTTC. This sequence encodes CASRRVSEQYF.

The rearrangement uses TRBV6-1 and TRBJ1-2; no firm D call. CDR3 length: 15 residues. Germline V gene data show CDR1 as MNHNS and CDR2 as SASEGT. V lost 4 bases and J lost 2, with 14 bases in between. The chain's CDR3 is CASSAYPVGNYGYTF. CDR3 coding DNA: TGTGCCAGCAGTGCCTATCCGGTGGGGAACTATGGCTACACCTTC.

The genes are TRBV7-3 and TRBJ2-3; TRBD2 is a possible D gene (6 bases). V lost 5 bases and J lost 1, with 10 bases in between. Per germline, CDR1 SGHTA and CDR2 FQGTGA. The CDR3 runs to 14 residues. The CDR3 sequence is CASSPGSGTDTQYF. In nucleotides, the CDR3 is TGTGCCAGCAGCCCCGGGAGCGGCACAGATACGCAGTATTTT.

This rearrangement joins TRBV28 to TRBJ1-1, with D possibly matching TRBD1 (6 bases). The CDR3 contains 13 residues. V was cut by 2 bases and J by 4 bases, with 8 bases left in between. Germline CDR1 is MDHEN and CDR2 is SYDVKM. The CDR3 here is CASSLEGGTEAFF. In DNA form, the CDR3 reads TGTGCCAGCAGTTTAGAGGGGGGCACTGAAGCTTTCTTT.

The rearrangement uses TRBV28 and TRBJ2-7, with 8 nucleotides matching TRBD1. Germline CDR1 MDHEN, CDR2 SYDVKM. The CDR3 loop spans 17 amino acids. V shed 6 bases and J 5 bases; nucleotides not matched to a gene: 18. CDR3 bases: TGTGCCAGCAGACCCCCCTGGGTTCGGGACAGGTTTGACGAGCAGTACTTC. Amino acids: CASRPPWVRDRFDEQYF. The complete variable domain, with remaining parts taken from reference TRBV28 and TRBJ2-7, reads DVKVTQSSRYLVKRTGEKVFLECVQDMDHENMFWYRQDPGLGLRLIYFSYDVKMKEKGDIPEGYSVSREKKERFSLILESASTNQTSMYLCASRPPWVRDRFDEQYFGPGTRLTVT.

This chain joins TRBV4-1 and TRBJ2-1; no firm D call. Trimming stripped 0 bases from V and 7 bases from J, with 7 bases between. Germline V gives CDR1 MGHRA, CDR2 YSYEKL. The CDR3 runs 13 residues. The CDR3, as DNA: TGCGCCAGCAGCCAAGACACCCCAAATGAGCAGTTCTTC. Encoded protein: CASSQDTPNEQFF.